This T cell receptor (beta chain) came from a study of cytomegalovirus exposure and HLA in healthy donors. Primers: 60 Vbeta forward and 13 Jbeta reverse. Libraries were prepared by immunoSEQ multiplex PCR; TCRdb keeps only in-frame clonotypes and omits some of them. Found here are 120,000 to 150,000 clones, roughly 73% of them singletons; the top ten hold under 2%. The source material was PBMCs. The clonotype was recovered from a female donor in good health and CMV-seronegative.

The CDR3 coding sequence is TGTGCCAGCAGTGAAAGCGCAACTGGGGCCAACGTCCTGACTTTC. The encoded protein is CASSESATGANVLTF. This chain joins TRBV6-1 and TRBJ2-6; D remains unclear. This CDR3 has 15 residues. The V end was cut by 2 bases, the J end by 2 bases, with 7 bases between. Per germline, CDR1 MNHNS and CDR2 SASEGT.